The next 9 T cell receptor beta chains were all read from a single sample in a study of shared clonotypes between healthy human individuals. Data came from immunoSEQ multiplex PCR; TCRdb stores just in-frame clones and leaves some out. The repertoire consists of some 2 million clones, with approximately 94% occurring once and the leading ten covering roughly 1%. Naive CD8 cells, CD45RO-negative and positively selected for CCR7, excluded terminally differentiated effector memory CD45RA+ cells. The sequenced sample consisted of naive CD8+ T cells sorted from blood. The source of these receptors is a man aged 18 to 30 in good health.

The chain employs TRBV4-3 and TRBJ1-2; D remains ambiguous. Germline CDR1 and CDR2: LGHNA and YSLEER. V was pared by 4 bases and J by 5 bases, with 14 bases between. The CDR3 has 14 residues. The CDR3 loop is CASSPGKSGYGYTF. CDR3 bases: TGCGCCAGCAGCCCGGGGAAGAGCGGGTATGGCTACACCTTC.

A single count supports this clone. The chain employs TRBV28 and TRBJ1-5; the match to TRBD1 covers 9 bases. V gave up 7 bases and J gave up 5 bases; unmatched junction bases: 6. Per germline, CDR1 MDHEN and CDR2 SYDVKM. The CDR3 has 14 amino acids. This CDR3 reads CASIQYRGHQPQHF. CDR3 coding DNA: TGTGCCAGCATCCAGTACAGGGGGCATCAGCCCCAGCATTTT. Combining the CDR3 with reference TRBV28 and TRBJ1-5 gives the whole variable domain DVKVTQSSRYLVKRTGEKVFLECVQDMDHENMFWYRQDPGLGLRLIYFSYDVKMKEKGDIPEGYSVSREKKERFSLILESASTNQTSMYLCASIQYRGHQPQHFGDGTRLSIL.

The chain couples TRBV30 to TRBJ2-1; D might be TRBD2 (5 bases). This CDR3 is 15 amino acids long. Germline V CDR1 and CDR2: GTSNPN, SVGIG (reference sequence). The V and J ends lost 2 bases and 2 bases respectively, with 13 bases between them. The CDR3 here is CAWSIGETPYNEQFF. In nucleotides, the CDR3 is TGTGCCTGGAGTATTGGGGAGACTCCCTACAATGAGCAGTTCTTC.

Comment on this clone: Other nucleotide sequences from this sample produce the same CDR3. The genes are TRBV27 and TRBJ2-7; the D is unclear. The CDR3 loop spans 11 amino acids. The V gene lost 5 bases and the J gene lost 3 bases, with 5 bases spanning the gap. From germline, CDR1 is MNHEY and CDR2 SMNVEV (reference sequence). CDR3 DNA: TGTGCCAGCAGTCCAGGCTACGAGCAGTACTTC. It codes for CASSPGYEQYF.

For the CDR3, the DNA is TGTGCCAGCAGCCCCCGGCGCGCGGGGGGGATCGCAGATACGCAGTATTTT. Translated, it gives CASSPRRAGGIADTQYF. V is TRBV9 and J is TRBJ2-3, with 9 bases aligning to TRBD2. Trimming took 4 bases from V and 4 from J; bases not matched to a gene: 13. CDR1 is SGDLS, CDR2 YYNGEE, per germline. This CDR3 region has 17 residues.

As concerns this clone: The sample has other DNA sequences that encode this CDR3 too. The chain recombines TRBV9 with TRBJ2-7; tentative D call: TRBD1 (5 bases). Trimming took 5 bases from V and 1 from J, leaving 10 bases between them. The CDR3 length is 13 residues. CDR1 and CDR2 (germline): SGDLS, YYNGEE. The CDR3 DNA follows: TGTGCCAGCAGTCCCAGGGATTCCTACGAGCAGTACTTC. Encoded protein: CASSPRDSYEQYF.

This clone was counted a single time. V and J are TRBV10-3 and TRBJ1-1, with TRBD1 as a possible D gene (6 bases). This CDR3 has 16 residues. Per germline, CDR1 ENHRY and CDR2 SYGVKD. V lost 3 bases and J lost 1, with 15 bases in between. Here the CDR3 DNA reads TGTGCCATCAGTGACGGACAGCCCCAGAGGAACACTGAAGCTTTCTTT. Its translation: CAISDGQPQRNTEAFF.

On this clone itself: Other DNA sequences from this sample encode an identical CDR3 as well. V and J are TRBV5-1 and TRBJ2-7, with a weak D call TRBD2 (6 bases). V lost 2 bases and J 7 bases, leaving 10 bases between the germline ends. The V gene's germline CDR1 is SGHRS and CDR2 YFSETQ. The CDR3 has 12 amino acids. CDR3 coding DNA: TGCGCCAGCAGCTTCGGAGGGGTGGAGCAGTACTTC. It yields the protein CASSFGGVEQYF.

About this clone itself: This may be a read error, as it is one base from a much larger clone. Other DNA sequences from this sample encode an identical CDR3 as well. The chain employs TRBV11-2 and TRBJ2-7; no definite D call. With 1 base removed from V and 2 bases from J, the gap between germline ends came to 3 bases. Germline CDR1 and CDR2: SGHAT and FQNNGV. The CDR3 extends over 12 amino acids. The CDR3: CASSLGAYEQYF. CDR3 coding DNA: TGTGCCAGCAGCTTAGGCGCCTACGAGCAGTACTTC.